The next 10 T cell receptor beta chains were all read from a single sample in a study of blood T cell repertoires in COVID-19. Sequenced by immunoSEQ multiplex PCR; TCRdb stores in-frame clones only, minus some. Counted here are about 210,000 clones, 92% occurring once; the ten biggest clones make up 0.95% to 1.5%. The sample was peripheral blood. The source of these receptors is a young man with acute or convalescent COVID-19.

The rearrangement uses TRBV2 and TRBJ1-5; maybe TRBD1 (5 bases). CDR1 is SNHLY, CDR2 FYNNEI, per germline. The V end was cut by 4 bases, the J end by 7 bases, with 17 bases between. The CDR3 has 15 amino acids. Here the CDR3 DNA reads TGTGCCAGCAGTGGGCACGGGGGAGAGGTACAGCCCCAGCATTTT. Amino acid sequence: CASSGHGGEVQPQHF.

The chain joins TRBV5-1 to TRBJ1-1; D is perhaps TRBD1 (6 bases). Germline values: CDR1 SGHRS, CDR2 YFSETQ. CDR3 length: 15 residues. Between the trimmed V and J ends, which lost 4 bases and 1 base, there was a span of 14 bases. The CDR3 nucleotides are TGCGCCAGCAGCCCCCACGGACAGTCGAACACTGAAGCTTTCTTT. Its translation is CASSPHGQSNTEAFF.

The gene calls are TRBV5-1 and TRBJ2-1; 10 nucleotides line up with TRBD2. The CDR3 length is 16 residues. Germline loops: CDR1 SGHRS, CDR2 YFSETQ. V trimming: 4 bases; J trimming: 5 bases; junction bases outside the gene matches: 9. Here the CDR3 DNA reads TGCGCCAGCAGCAAATCTAGCGGGAGCCCCCACAATGAGCAGTTCTTC. Translating it yields CASSKSSGSPHNEQFF.

The V gene is TRBV5-1, the J gene TRBJ1-1; 7 bases match TRBD1. CDR1 SGHRS and CDR2 YFSETQ come from the germline V gene. There are 16 residues in the CDR3. The trim removed 3 bases at V and 4 bases at J, leaving 12 bases unmatched. The CDR3 nucleotides are TGCGCCAGCAGCTGGGGAGGCAAAGAGGGGGCCACTGAAGCTTTCTTT. Amino acid sequence: CASSWGGKEGATEAFF.

The genes are TRBV10-3 and TRBJ1-2, with D unclear. The V and J ends lost 4 bases and 8 bases respectively, with 14 bases between them. The CDR3 extends over 13 amino acids. CDR1 ENHRY and CDR2 SYGVKD come from the germline V gene. Written as DNA, the CDR3 is TGTGCCATCAGTGGGTCCCTCTTCTCCGGCTACACCTTC. It encodes CAISGSLFSGYTF.

This clone has just one count. The chain joins TRBV12-3 or TRBV12-4 to TRBJ2-7; 8 bases match TRBD1. V lost 9 bases to trimming and J lost 4 bases; unmatched junction nucleotides: 8. The CDR3 totals 13 residues. The CDR3 coding sequence is TGTGCCAGTCTGGGCAGGGGGCCTTACGAGCAGTACTTC. It encodes CASLGRGPYEQYF.

The V call is TRBV14, the J call TRBJ2-1; no reliable D call. Germline V CDR1 and CDR2: SGHDN, FVKESK. CDR3 length equals 15 residues. V lost 1 base and J lost 7, with 14 bases in between. The CDR3 coding sequence is TGTGCCAGCAGCCAAGGAGGATCAACCGGGAATGAGCAGTTCTTC. Its protein is CASSQGGSTGNEQFF. Full variable domain (missing parts from reference TRBV14 and TRBJ2-1): EAGVTQFPSHSVIEKGQTVTLRCDPISGHDNLYWYRRVMGKEIKFLLHFVKESKQDESGMPNNRFLAERTGGTYSTLKVQPAELEDSGVYFCASSQGGSTGNEQFFGPGTRLTVL.

Turning to this clone: Distinct nucleotide sequences in the sample also encode this CDR3. The genes are TRBV18 and TRBJ1-1, with 7 nucleotides matching TRBD1. The CDR3 consists of 13 residues. In germline, CDR1 is KGHSH, CDR2 LQKENI. J lost 5 bases, V lost 6 bases, and 6 bases had no gene match. The CDR3 protein is CASSPTTGTEAFF. For the CDR3, the DNA is TGTGCCAGCTCGCCGACGACAGGGACTGAAGCTTTCTTT. Looking up the rest from reference TRBV18 and TRBJ1-1 gives the full variable domain: NAGVMQNPRHLVRRRGQEARLRCSPMKGHSHVYWYRQLPEEGLKFMVYLQKENIIDESGMPKERFSAEFPKEGPSILRIQQVVRGDSAAYFCASSPTTGTEAFFGQGTRLTVV.

The chain uses TRBV15 and TRBJ2-7; a possible D gene is TRBD1 (5 bases). Trimming left V 1 base short and J 7 bases short, with 20 bases between. Germline values: CDR1 LNHNV, CDR2 YYDKDF (reference sequence). The CDR3 is 16 amino acids. The CDR3: CATSRGGTGSLVEQYF. The CDR3 DNA reads TGTGCCACCAGCAGAGGAGGAACAGGCTCTTTGGTAGAGCAGTACTTC. Full variable domain (outside the CDR3, taken from reference TRBV15 and TRBJ2-7): DAMVIQNPRYQVTQFGKPVTLSCSQTLNHNVMYWYQQKSSQAPKLLFHYYDKDFNNEADTPDNFQSRRPNTSFCFLDIRSPGLGDTAMYLCATSRGGTGSLVEQYFGPGTRLTVT.

J is TRBJ2-5 and V is TRBV12-5, with 7 bases that match TRBD2. The CDR3 is 13 amino acids. Germline lookup yields CDR1 LGHNT and CDR2 FRNRAP. J was trimmed by 4 bases and V by 8 bases; bases with no gene match: 7. Here the CDR3 DNA reads TGTGCTAGTACCTCCTGGGGGGGAGAGACCCAGTACTTC. This encodes CASTSWGGETQYF.